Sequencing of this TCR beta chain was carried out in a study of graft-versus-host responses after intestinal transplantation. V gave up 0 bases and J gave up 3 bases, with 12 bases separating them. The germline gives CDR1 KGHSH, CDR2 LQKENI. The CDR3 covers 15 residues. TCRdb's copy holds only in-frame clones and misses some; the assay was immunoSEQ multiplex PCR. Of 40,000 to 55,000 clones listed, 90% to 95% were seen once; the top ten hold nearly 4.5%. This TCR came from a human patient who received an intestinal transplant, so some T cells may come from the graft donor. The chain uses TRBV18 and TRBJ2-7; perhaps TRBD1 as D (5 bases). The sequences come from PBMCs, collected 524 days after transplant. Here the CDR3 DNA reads TGTGCCAGCTCACCACCAATAGCAGGGAACTACGAGCAGTACTTC. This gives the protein CASSPPIAGNYEQYF.